The entry below gives a single TCR beta chain sequence along with its context. The antigen it binds to is not known. No base qualities exist here, and no much larger clone lies one base off it. This sample was included in a study of cytomegalovirus exposure and HLA in healthy donors (dated by TCRdb to 2017 to 2019). Study-wide context: In an earlier analysis of approximately 640 of the donors, around 300 Gb of sequence data and 117 million unique TCR beta sequences from about 190 million T cells were reported. Roughly 300 gigabases of sequencing data and approximately 85 million unique TCR sequences were included in an early release covering 500 to 750 HLA-typed donors. Of the 300 to 500 genotyped donors, roughly 80% were placed in the genetic ancestry cluster associated with self-reported Caucasian donors. The aim of the study was to test whether cataloging public T cell receptors could identify signatures of past pathogen exposure. The study used immunosequencing to profile the T cell repertoires of several hundred subjects and linked those repertoires to cytomegalovirus serostatus. Along with the approximately 650-subject first cohort, a separate validation cohort of more than 90 different subjects was used. To predict cytomegalovirus infection status, the study brought together high-throughput TCR immunosequencing, statistical association of individual TCRs with disease status, and machine learning. A later analysis re-examined previously published TCR beta repertoires from around 670 donors and added high-resolution HLA genotyping to investigate patterns of TCR occurrence. The later analysis used no new phenotypic data to find candidate immune exposures, relying instead on TCR beta sequences and their occurrence across donors. To decide whether each TCR beta V gene segment behaved as functional or pseudogenic, an earlier analysis of nearly 600 of the donors relied on high-throughput TCR beta sequencing. Donor age, sex, ethnicity and CMV serostatus were collected together with the repertoire data. A later genetic analysis took genome-wide SNP genotypes for about 55% of the roughly 670 donors and used that subset as a discovery cohort. All discovery cohort repertoires had been generated using a single sequencing platform. HLA typing included class I and class II loci at four-digit resolution. Typing coverage varied by locus: roughly 629-640 donors for A, B, C, DRB1 and DQB1; approximately 520 for DQA1; over 600 for DPA1; roughly 450 for DPB1. Because of strong linkage in the cohort, 4 to 6 DR-DQ haplotypes were treated as single units for association and clustering. Among about 400 genotyped donors of the cohort, an average of roughly 230,000 unique TCR beta nucleotide sequences was sequenced per donor, of which 15% to 20% were non-productive.

The V end gives up 6 bases and the J end 6 bases, leaving 4 bases in the junction not matched to a gene. CDR1 SNHLY and CDR2 FYNNEI were looked up in the germline V gene. From its cysteine to its phenylalanine, the CDR3 spans 13 amino acids. Only the CDR3 DNA stays, 39 bases, in frame from base 1. The library was produced with the immunoSEQ multiplex PCR assay. A mixture of 60 forward primers for TCR Vbeta segments and 13 reverse primers for TCR Jbeta segments was used in the multiplex PCR. The CDR3 region of rearranged TCR beta genes was amplified from genomic DNA with a multiplex PCR assay. On the Illumina HiSeq System, the amplified TCR beta libraries were sequenced as 87-base-pair reads. In the original analysis: In a later analysis, tens of millions of unique TCR beta chains were counted across the approximately 640 repertoires, and roughly 9.9 million of these chains were shared by at least two donors. Raw reads were error-corrected and collapsed into unique sequences with a nearest-neighbor algorithm that merged closely related sequences to remove PCR and sequencing errors. To assign V, D and J gene segments, CDR3 sequences were aligned to IMGT reference sequences. For a sequence to be retained, at least a six-nucleotide match to both a V gene segment and a J gene segment was required. A rearrangement counted as productive if the CDR3 had no stop codons and remained in frame with V and J, and every other rearrangement counted as non-productive. CDR3 was defined according to IMGT convention as the region running from the second conserved V-encoded cysteine to the conserved J-encoded phenylalanine. The earlier analysis of 587 of the donors excluded sequences that lacked an unambiguous match to a single V gene segment. An earlier analysis of almost 600 of the donors classified V segments as functional when productive rearrangements were above 56.7% and as segregating when the standard deviation between donors was above 5%. A statistical classification framework was built for diagnosing cytomegalovirus status from the catalog of TCR beta chain sequences. In a later analysis, V and J genes were assigned by comparing TCR nucleotide sequences against IMGT/GENE-DB human TR gene sequences. The TCRdist pipeline was used in a later analysis to assign CDR3 sequences and most-parsimonious VDJ recombination scenarios. In a later analysis, each TCR beta chain was defined by its CDR3 amino acid sequence together with its V-gene family, and reads without a unique V-gene family were excluded. As a way to deal with suspected cross-contamination and a sequencing artifact, a later analysis dropped 500 to 700 nucleotide sequences that were highly shared and had low generation probability. A later analysis calculated a clonal expansion index for each public chain from normalized within-repertoire ranks of inferred template counts. In a later analysis, generation probabilities were computed with a VDJ recombination model fitted to out-of-frame rearrangements, and the resulting probabilities were checked against IGoR. In a later analysis, hypergeometric tests were used to score TCR-TCR, TCR-HLA and TCR-CMV co-occurrence, with a repertoire-size bias correction applied to TCR pairs. False discovery rates were estimated in a later analysis by permuting HLA or CMV assignments 20 times. In a later analysis, co-occurring TCRs were grouped with DBSCAN, and TCRdist sequence similarity was added when clustering was performed within HLA-allele-positive subsets. For co-occurrence clustering, repertoires with fewer than 30,000 or more than 120,000 public chains were excluded, along with 5 or 6 repertoires with anomalous nucleotide sharing. The immuneACCESS repertoire file appears here via TCRdb, limited to in-frame rearrangements. These files lack a portion of the clones; in checked studies, under half of the deficit traces to unresolved V genes, and the cause of the others is not known. The V and J calls and clone size are taken from that table; D and trimming were inferred from the DNA. The sample has over 100,000 clones on record, 50% to 75% of them singletons. About 2.6% of the sample is taken by the ten largest.

The research as a whole found: The authors suggested that the approach could potentially be extended to other disease states and immunological phenotypes. Broadly in line with IMGT annotations, most TCR beta V segments showed up in productive rearrangements about 87% or about 30% of the time in an earlier analysis of about 500 of the donors. Because HLA typing was missing for some donors at each locus, association tests included only the typed subset. A later analysis reported that several top co-occurrence clusters appeared linked to parvovirus B19, influenza, CMV and Epstein-Barr virus. Only TCR beta chains were sequenced in this cohort, and the absence of alpha or paired-chain data limited detectable features. A later analysis associated about 17,000 TCR beta sequences with specific HLA alleles at a false discovery rate of 0.05. According to a later genetic analysis, donors in an Asian-associated ancestry cluster had fewer N-insertions in productive TCRs than the approximately 670-donor mean. The study gave a list of about 170 TCR beta chains associated with cytomegalovirus. Compared with equally common non-associated chains, HLA-associated TCR beta chains in a later analysis were more clonally expanded and had lower generation probabilities. A later analysis found that most CMV-associated TCR beta chains appeared HLA-restricted, with HLA associations seemingly driven largely by CMV exposure. A further reported finding was that TCR beta sequences accurately predicted the HLA-A and HLA-B alleles for most subjects in the first cohort. Because counts were too low, some 17 rarely observed V segments, including chromosome 9 orphons, were excluded from the earlier analysis of 587 of the donors. Linkage disequilibrium might explain the correlated functional status among segregating V segments, but an unknown experimental factor could not be excluded. In both the original and validation cohorts, the classifier was reported to diagnose cytomegalovirus status with high specificity and sensitivity. Most TCR sequences were seen in very few donors, while some public TCRs were found in many individuals. A cluster of highly shared sequence variants was judged likely to be a technical artifact of the sequencing pipeline. Sequencing depth was assumed to be roughly uniform across donors in the presence/absence analyses, though that assumption may not hold. V-gene and J-gene trimming of TCR beta chains was associated with a missense DCLRE1C variant in a later genetic analysis, and the association was replicated in an independent cohort. Three of the identified cytomegalovirus-associated TCR beta chains were confirmed in vitro to be specific for cytomegalovirus antigens. A later analysis found that TCR association rates varied across HLA loci, with DRB1 alleles showing the most associated TCRs and HLA-C alleles the fewest. When HLA alleles, especially DR and DQ, strongly co-occurred, TCR associations were difficult to assign to individual alleles. Some IMGT-functional V segments, including TRBV6-2 and TRBV6-3, could not be distinguished by the 87-base-pair reads and were therefore excluded. The only immune exposure information available for the cohort was CMV serostatus.

The cohort comprised fewer than 750 healthy bone marrow donors. All cohort members were sampled while nominally healthy, although unrecorded immune exposures were likely present. The donor tested CMV seronegative, placing the donor among the 352 seronegative members of the cohort. Every donor gave a peripheral blood sample, and the peripheral blood mononuclear cells from that sample were used for TCR beta sequencing. Genomic DNA was extracted from the blood cell samples with the Qiagen DNeasy Blood Extraction Kit. The chain was built from TRBV2 and TRBJ1-1, with 10 bases aligning to TRBD1. The receptor was derived from a woman between 35 and 50 years old in good health and CMV-seronegative. Material for sequencing was PBMCs. Here is the DNA: TGTGCCAGCAGGGACAGGGGGTCCCCTGAAGCTTTCTTT. Its protein is CASRDRGSPEAFF.